The entry that follows covers one T cell receptor (beta chain) sequence. Per the germline V gene, CDR1 is MRHNA and CDR2 is SNTAGT. This CDR3 has 17 residues. The J segment lost 4 bases and the V segment lost 4 bases, leaving 13 bases of the junction unmatched. The data are from a study of blood T cell repertoires in COVID-19. TCRdb keeps only in-frame clones here, not all; method: immunoSEQ multiplex PCR. The table has about 300,000 clones, roughly nine tenths seen once; the top ten hold 1.8%. The V call is TRBV6-4, the J call TRBJ1-5, with 7 bases identical to TRBD1. This receptor was taken from a woman in her thirties with COVID-19, enrolled during active disease. Sequencing was performed on peripheral blood. CDR3: CASSGGIGGSNNQPQHF. CDR3 nucleotide sequence: TGTGCCAGCAGTGGGGGAATAGGGGGCTCTAATAATCAGCCCCAGCATTTT.